These 16 T cell receptor beta chains share one sample of origin, sequenced in a study of blood T cell repertoires in COVID-19. Method: immunoSEQ multiplex PCR; TCRdb's copy keeps in-frame clones and lacks some. The table includes roughly 160,000 clones, approximately 87% detected once. Sequencing was performed on peripheral blood. Every receptor here comes from a woman aged 70 to 79 with COVID-19, enrolled during active disease.

The J gene is TRBJ2-7, the V gene TRBV27, with 9 bases lining up with TRBD1. J lost 0 bases, V lost 6 bases, and 9 bases had no gene match. Germline V gene lookup returns CDR1 MNHEY and CDR2 SMNVEV (reference sequence). The CDR3 is 16 residues long. The CDR3 loop reads CASRKQGAFFSYEQYF. CDR3 nucleotides: TGTGCCAGCAGAAAACAGGGGGCGTTTTTCTCCTACGAGCAGTACTTC.

The genes are TRBV30 and TRBJ1-2, with D tentatively TRBD1 (5 bases). The V and J ends lost 2 bases and 4 bases respectively, with 14 bases between them. The V gene's germline CDR1 is GTSNPN and CDR2 SVGIG (reference sequence). The CDR3 contains 14 residues. Here the CDR3 DNA reads TGTGCCTGGAGTTTGTCCTGGAGGGGCTATGGCTACACCTTC. Translation gives CAWSLSWRGYGYTF.

The chain combines TRBV5-4 with TRBJ2-5; 7 bases align to TRBD1. J lost 5 bases, V lost 0 bases, and 4 bases had no gene match. Germline assignment: CDR1 SGHNT and CDR2 YYREEE (reference sequence). The CDR3 runs 14 residues. This CDR3 reads CASSLEGAEETQYF. In nucleotides, the CDR3 is TGTGCCAGCAGCTTGGAGGGGGCAGAGGAGACCCAGTACTTC. The complete variable domain, with remaining parts taken from reference TRBV5-4 and TRBJ2-5, reads ETGVTQSPTHLIKTRGQQVTLRCSSQSGHNTVSWYQQALGQGPQFIFQYYREEENGRGNFPPRFSGLQFPNYSSELNVNALELDDSALYLCASSLEGAEETQYFGPGTRLLVL.

This clone showed up just once. The genes are TRBV7-8 and TRBJ2-7, with TRBD2 matching over 8 bases. CDR1 is SGHVS, CDR2 FQNEAQ, per germline. The ends lost 2 bases at V and 4 bases at J; junction bases unmatched: 10. The length of the CDR3 is 16 residues. CDR3 bases: TGTGCCAGCAGCTTACTCACCGGGGGGGGGCGATACGAGCAGTACTTC. Its protein product is CASSLLTGGGRYEQYF.

This chain links TRBV5-1 with TRBJ2-5, with TRBD2 identical over 7 bases. This CDR3 is built from 12 residues. CDR1 is SGHRS and CDR2 is YFSETQ in the germline V gene. V lost 4 bases, J lost 5 bases, and 2 bases stayed unmatched. DNA for the CDR3: TGCGCCAGCAGCGGGAGGGGTGAGACCCAGTACTTC. This sequence encodes CASSGRGETQYF.

A remark on this clone: The sample holds other DNA sequences that translate to the same CDR3. The V call is TRBV5-4, the J call TRBJ2-1; D is uncertain. This CDR3 spans 11 amino acids. Looked up from germline, CDR1 is SGHNT and CDR2 is YYREEE (reference sequence). Between the trimmed V and J ends, which lost 3 bases and 7 bases, there was a span of 5 bases. The DNA for the CDR3 is TGTGCCAGCAGCTCGAGTAATGAGCAGTTCTTC. Amino acid sequence: CASSSSNEQFF.

The genes are TRBV7-8 and TRBJ1-6, with D perhaps TRBD1 (6 bases). The CDR3 has 15 residues. Trimming stripped 5 bases from V and 5 bases from J, with 13 bases between. Germline V gene data show CDR1 as SGHVS and CDR2 as FQNEAQ. The CDR3 protein is CASSGRQANNSPLHF. In DNA, the CDR3 is TGTGCCAGCAGCGGAAGACAGGCTAATAATTCACCCCTCCACTTT.

This clone was detected a few times. The genes are TRBV2 and TRBJ2-7; perhaps TRBD2 as D (7 bases). The CDR3 is 14 residues long. V was clipped by 8 bases and J by 2 bases, with 16 bases between them. Germline assignment: CDR1 SNHLY and CDR2 FYNNEI. CDR3 bases: TGTGCCAGCCAAAAGCGGGACACGACCTACGAGCAGTACTTC. Translated: CASQKRDTTYEQYF. Looking up the rest from reference TRBV2 and TRBJ2-7 gives the full variable domain: EPEVTQTPSHQVTQMGQEVILRCVPISNHLYFYWYRQILGQKVEFLVSFYNNEISEKSEIFDDQFSVERPDGSNFTLKIRSTKLEDSAMYFCASQKRDTTYEQYFGPGTRLTVT.

The V call is TRBV19, the J call TRBJ1-3, with D uncertain. Trimming stripped 7 bases from V and 0 bases from J, with 10 bases between. Germline V gene sequence: CDR1 LNHDA, CDR2 SQIVND (reference sequence). This CDR3 has 14 amino acids. CDR3 coding DNA: TGTGCCAGTACCAAAGGGAGCTCTGGAAACACCATATATTTT. This encodes CASTKGSSGNTIYF.

In its sample, this clone was seen a few times. The chain joins TRBV2 to TRBJ1-5, with a possible D match to TRBD1 (6 bases). Germline assignment: CDR1 SNHLY and CDR2 FYNNEI. V was clipped by 6 bases and J by 2 bases, with 14 bases between them. The CDR3 runs to 15 residues. CDR3 DNA: TGTGCCAGCAGCCCCGGACAGAGCGGCAATCAGCCCCAGCATTTT. It yields the protein CASSPGQSGNQPQHF.

This clone was counted a single time. The chain links TRBV3-1 (or the pseudogene TRBV3-2) to TRBJ1-1; 8 nucleotides agree with TRBD1. Germline V lookup: CDR1 LGHDT, CDR2 YNNKEL (reference sequence). The CDR3 length is 17 residues. Trimming cost V 1 base and J 4 bases; bases outside gene matches: 11. The chain's CDR3 is CASSQVGGFTGGTEAFF. The CDR3 region has the DNA TGTGCCAGCAGCCAAGTGGGGGGTTTTACAGGGGGCACTGAAGCTTTCTTT.

V usage is TRBV3-1 (or the pseudogene TRBV3-2) and J usage is TRBJ2-3; 10 nucleotides line up with TRBD2. Germline CDR1 reads LGHDT; CDR2 reads YNNKEL (reference sequence). The length of the CDR3 is 15 residues. Losses at the gene ends were 4 bases for V and 7 bases for J; bases not matched to a gene: 8. The CDR3 here is CASSPQAGGPNTQYF. The CDR3 DNA follows: TGTGCCAGCAGCCCCCAAGCGGGGGGGCCGAATACGCAGTATTTT.

The genes are TRBV28 and TRBJ2-2; 10 bases match TRBD2. Germline CDR1 is MDHEN and CDR2 is SYDVKM. The trim removed 6 bases at V and 2 bases at J, leaving 6 bases unmatched. This CDR3 spans 16 amino acids. CDR3 region: CASRGSGGFNTGELFF. In DNA, the CDR3 is TGTGCCAGCAGGGGTAGCGGGGGGTTTAACACCGGGGAGCTGTTTTTT. The variable domain in full, with the rest retrieved from reference TRBV28 and TRBJ2-2, is DVKVTQSSRYLVKRTGEKVFLECVQDMDHENMFWYRQDPGLGLRLIYFSYDVKMKEKGDIPEGYSVSREKKERFSLILESASTNQTSMYLCASRGSGGFNTGELFFGEGSRLTVL.

This chain joins TRBV5-5 and TRBJ1-3; D not resolved. Germline V gives CDR1 SGHKS, CDR2 YYEKEE (reference sequence). The CDR3 runs to 15 residues. V lost 0 bases to trimming and J lost 0 bases, with 7 bases between them. CDR3 sequence (DNA): TGTGCCAGCAGCTTGGGACTGTCCTCTGGAAACACCATATATTTT. This gives the protein CASSLGLSSGNTIYF.

The J gene is TRBJ2-1, the V gene TRBV7-2; 9 bases line up with TRBD2. J lost 5 bases, V lost 4 bases, and 6 bases had no gene match. CDR1 SGHTA and CDR2 FQGNSA come from the germline V gene. The CDR3 spans 15 residues. CDR3 nucleotide sequence: TGTGCCAGCAGCTACGGACTAGCGCGGAACAATGAGCAGTTCTTC. Amino acid sequence: CASSYGLARNNEQFF.

The chain carries TRBV29-1 and TRBJ2-7; tentatively, D is TRBD2 (6 bases). This CDR3 region has 12 residues. With 4 bases removed from V and 4 bases from J, the gap between germline ends came to 11 bases. Germline CDR1 reads SQVTM; CDR2 reads ANQGSEA. The CDR3 is CSVGQAGYEQYF. DNA for the CDR3: TGCAGCGTTGGTCAGGCGGGATACGAGCAGTACTTC.